In this sample, the clone carrying this TCR beta chain turned up many times. Antigen: not known. The data were obtained in a study of metastatic and nonmetastatic thyroid tumors. At the level of the study: It was across blood and tumor or nodule tissue from malignant and benign thyroid patients that repertoires were compared. Notes on the study in general: Patients with malignant thyroid tumors reportedly had significantly higher TCR beta diversity than those with benign nodules, in blood and tumor.

Thyroid surgery was preceded by no treatment in any patient. In the authors' workflow: Clinicopathological groups of papillary thyroid cancer showed CDR3 differences that were used to build a distant-metastasis classifier. TCRdb ran MiXCR on the PCR reads. TCRdb's processing, not the study's, gives the V and J calls here. Among 53,000 or so clones listed, approximately 22% were seen once. V gave up 5 bases and J gave up 0 bases, with 14 bases separating them. There are 15 residues in the CDR3. Germline V CDR1 and CDR2: SGHAT, FQNNGV. The sample taken for sequencing was blood. The sequence was obtained from a female donor with papillary thyroid cancer or a benign thyroid nodule (not recorded which). Some clones in this sample may be carry-over from other donors' samples. V and J are TRBV11-2 and TRBJ2-7, with D perhaps TRBD1 (6 bases). In nucleotides, the CDR3 is TGTGCCAGCAGCGTACCCGGGACACTCTCCTACGAGCAGTACTTC. This gives the protein CASSVPGTLSYEQYF.